These 18 T cell receptor beta chains came from one sample sequenced in a study of blood T cell repertoires in COVID-19 (dated by TCRdb to about 2020). Receptor amplification or capture employed the immunoSEQ multiplex PCR assay. TCRdb mirrors the immuneACCESS table, restricted to in-frame sequences. Some clones are absent from its copies; in checked studies, under half trace to an unresolved V gene, and the reason for the others is unknown. This sample comprises roughly 100,000 clones, roughly 69% of them detected only once. About 6% of the sample is in the top ten clones. Specimen: peripheral blood. Source of these receptors: an older man with acute or convalescent COVID-19.

The CDR3 coding sequence is TGTGCCAGTAGCCCTCCGGGACTGTGGTATGGCTACACCTTC. Encoded protein: CASSPPGLWYGYTF. This chain uses TRBV19 with TRBJ1-2; a weak D match, TRBD1 (5 bases). The germline V gene encodes CDR1 LNHDA and CDR2 SQIVND (reference sequence). Between the trimmed V and J ends, which lost 6 bases and 5 bases, there was a span of 16 bases. The CDR3 runs to 14 residues.

The CDR3 loop reads CASSQAQGYETQYF. The CDR3 nucleotides read TGTGCCAGCAGCCAAGCCCAGGGTTACGAGACCCAGTACTTC. The chain joins TRBV3-1 (or the pseudogene TRBV3-2) to TRBJ2-5, with TRBD1 as a possible D gene (5 bases). Per the germline V gene, CDR1 is LGHDT and CDR2 is YNNKEL (reference sequence). This CDR3 contains 14 residues. The V end was cut by 1 base, the J end by 5 bases, with 11 bases between.

This clone was observed a single time. The chain links TRBV6-2 or TRBV6-3 to TRBJ1-2, with D possibly matching TRBD1 (6 bases). Between the trimmed V and J ends, which lost 0 bases and 6 bases, there was a span of 20 bases. There are 17 residues in the CDR3. Looked up from germline, CDR1 is MNHEY and CDR2 is SVGEGT. DNA for the CDR3: TGTGCCAGCAGTTACTCTCTAGGAAACAGGGATGGGGATGGCTACACCTTC. Its protein product is CASSYSLGNRDGDGYTF.

In this sample, this clone turned up a few times. V and J are TRBV24-1 and TRBJ2-2, with D maybe TRBD2 (5 bases). The CDR3 has 14 amino acids. V lost 1 base to trimming and J lost 5 bases, with 7 bases between them. CDR1 and CDR2 (germline): KGHDR, SFDVKD. The CDR3 reads CATSDFRGTGELFF. The CDR3 region has the DNA TGTGCCACCAGTGATTTTCGGGGTACCGGGGAGCTGTTTTTT.

The V and J genes are TRBV6-4 and TRBJ2-4; D gene ambiguous. Between the trimmed V and J ends, which lost 2 bases and 6 bases, there was a span of 11 bases. This CDR3 is 14 amino acids long. Germline assignment: CDR1 MRHNA and CDR2 SNTAGT. CDR3 in amino acids: CASSDLFPPNIQYF. CDR3 in DNA: TGTGCCAGCAGTGACCTTTTCCCCCCAAACATTCAGTACTTC.

This clone was detected only a few times. CDR3 protein: CASSFSSPVALFF. The CDR3 DNA reads as TGTGCCAGCAGCTTTTCCTCCCCGGTCGCGCTGTTTTTT. The V gene is TRBV7-8, the J gene TRBJ2-2; no clear D. Between the trimmed V and J ends, which lost 3 bases and 13 bases, there was a span of 15 bases. The CDR3 is made up of 13 amino acids. The germline V gene encodes CDR1 SGHVS and CDR2 FQNEAQ.

The chain joins TRBV12-3 or TRBV12-4 to TRBJ1-4; D is unresolved. The CDR3 spans 13 residues. The V gene lost 6 bases and the J gene lost 10 bases, with 15 bases spanning the gap. CDR3 DNA: TGTGCCAGCAGAATAACTCCGGAGGGAAAACTGTTTTTT. The encoded protein is CASRITPEGKLFF.

V and J are TRBV3-1 (or the pseudogene TRBV3-2) and TRBJ1-5; TRBD1 matches at 8 bases. This CDR3 spans 13 amino acids. Germline values: CDR1 LGHDT, CDR2 YNNKEL (reference sequence). V shed 4 bases and J 6 bases; nucleotides not matched to a gene: 2. The DNA of the CDR3 is TGTGCCAGCAGCCTACAGGGGGTTCAGCCCCAGCATTTT. It encodes CASSLQGVQPQHF.

The chain combines TRBV29-1 with TRBJ2-5, with a tentative D call TRBD2 (6 bases). V was pared by 4 bases and J by 5 bases, with 14 bases between. The germline V gene has CDR1 SQVTM and CDR2 ANQGSEA. CDR3 length: 13 residues. The DNA for the CDR3 is TGCAGCGTTGTTGGGGGACGGGGGGAGACCCAGTACTTC. Amino acid sequence: CSVVGGRGETQYF.

This clone was observed a few times. This sample also contains other DNA sequences that code for the same CDR3. The rearrangement uses TRBV14 and TRBJ1-2; the D gene is possibly TRBD1 (6 bases). This CDR3 spans 14 amino acids. V was shortened by 3 bases and J by 6 bases, with 14 bases between the two germline ends. Germline V CDR1 and CDR2: SGHDN, FVKESK. CDR3 sequence: CASSHLDRKDGYTF. In DNA, the CDR3 is TGTGCCAGCAGCCACCTGGACAGAAAGGATGGCTACACCTTC.

The chain combines TRBV6-5 with TRBJ1-4; no clear D gene. Germline V gives CDR1 MNHEY, CDR2 SVGAGI. CDR3 length: 13 residues. Trimming stripped 6 bases from V and 7 bases from J, with 12 bases between. This CDR3 is CASRPRSVEKLFF. CDR3 in DNA: TGTGCCAGCAGACCCCGCTCGGTTGAAAAACTGTTTTTT.

This rearrangement joins TRBV5-8 to TRBJ2-3, with unresolved D. V lost 4 bases, J lost 2 bases, and 11 bases lay in between. Germline-derived CDR1 and CDR2 are SGHTS and YDEGEE. CDR3 length: 14 residues. This chain's CDR3 is CASSQSSHTDTQYF. The CDR3 nucleotides read TGTGCCAGCAGCCAAAGTAGCCACACAGATACGCAGTATTTT.

This clone was seen just once. The chain uses TRBV28 and TRBJ2-1; D is unclear. Germline-derived CDR1 and CDR2 are MDHEN and SYDVKM. V lost 5 bases, J lost 7 bases, and 9 bases lay in between. The CDR3 covers 12 residues. DNA of the CDR3: TGTGCCAGCAGTCCCCCTGTAAATGAGCAGTTCTTC. This gives the protein CASSPPVNEQFF.

This rearrangement joins TRBV4-1 to TRBJ2-6; D unresolved. The CDR3 runs to 16 residues. Germline V gene sequence: CDR1 MGHRA, CDR2 YSYEKL. Trimming pared 3 bases from V and 0 bases from J, leaving 9 bases between. The CDR3 DNA reads as TGCGCCAGCAGCCAGGTCGGCGGCTCTGGGGCCAACGTCCTGACTTTC. Translation gives CASSQVGGSGANVLTF.

The chain has TRBV7-2 and TRBJ2-7, with 12 nucleotides matching TRBD2. The CDR3 has 18 amino acids. Germline values: CDR1 SGHTA, CDR2 FQGNSA. The trim removed 5 bases at V and 1 base at J, leaving 12 bases unmatched. The CDR3 DNA reads TGTGCCAGCAGCCCAAGCCAGCCGGGACTAGCGGGTTCCTACGAGCAGTACTTC. Protein product: CASSPSQPGLAGSYEQYF.

The chain has TRBV7-8 and TRBJ2-1, with 7 nucleotides matching TRBD2. The germline CDR1 and CDR2 sequences are SGHVS and FQNEAQ. This CDR3 is built from 14 residues. Trimming cost V 5 bases and J 10 bases; bases outside gene matches: 11. The CDR3 DNA is TGTGCCAGCAGCCTCCTTGGAGAACTAGCGGAGCAGTTCTTC. This gives the protein CASSLLGELAEQFF. Full variable domain (rest looked up from reference TRBV7-8 and TRBJ2-1): GAGVSQSPRYKVAKRGQDVALRCDPISGHVSLFWYQQALGQGPEFLTYFQNEAQLDKSGLPSDRFFAERPEGSVSTLKIQRTQQEDSAVYLCASSLLGELAEQFFGPGTRLTVL.

The chain links TRBV15 to TRBJ2-3; TRBD1 matches at 8 bases. The CDR3 length is 15 residues. Per germline, CDR1 LNHNV and CDR2 YYDKDF (reference sequence). V trimming: 5 bases; J trimming: 3 bases; junction bases outside the gene matches: 7. The CDR3 coding sequence is TGTGCCACCAGCCCCCAGACAGGGGCAACAGATACGCAGTATTTT. Protein sequence: CATSPQTGATDTQYF.

The chain carries TRBV10-3 and TRBJ1-3; D is perhaps TRBD1 (5 bases). Trimming removed 4 bases from V and 0 bases from J, with 7 bases in between. The CDR3 has 14 residues. Germline V gives CDR1 ENHRY, CDR2 SYGVKD. Written as DNA, the CDR3 is TGTGCCATCAGTGCACAGGTCTCTGGAAACACCATATATTTT. This sequence encodes CAISAQVSGNTIYF.